This is a list of T cell receptor beta chains from one sample in a study of cytomegalovirus exposure and HLA in healthy donors. Repertoires were generated with immunoSEQ multiplex PCR, while TCRdb's copy carries only in-frame clones and drops some. The repertoire includes around 110,000 clones, over 8% of them detected once, and roughly 3.1% sits in the top ten. Sequenced sample: PBMCs. The receptors were gathered from a man younger than 45 in good health and CMV-seronegative. CDR3s include the opening cysteine and the closing phenylalanine or tryptophan. The order of the fields is V gene, J gene, clone size, D gene, CDR3 DNA, CDR3 protein. A D gene is named only where the DNA matches it firmly. Some rows have no size entry. The others give once, few or many, or a class for an expanded clone.

v_call: TRBV2; j_call: TRBJ1-2; clone_size: .; d_call: .; cdr3_nt: TGTGCCAGCCGGGGGGGTGGAGGCTACACCTTC; cdr3_aa: CASRGGGGYTF
v_call: TRBV27; j_call: TRBJ2-7; clone_size: .; d_call: TRBD2; cdr3_nt: TGTGCCAGCAGTTTATCCCCGGGACTAGCGAGCTCCTACGAGCAGTACTTC; cdr3_aa: CASSLSPGLASSYEQYF
v_call: TRBV5-5; j_call: TRBJ2-7; clone_size: .; d_call: TRBD1; cdr3_nt: TGTGCCAGCAGCTTGTTGGCAGGGGGCTACGAGCAGTACTTC; cdr3_aa: CASSLLAGGYEQYF
v_call: TRBV7-9; j_call: TRBJ2-2; clone_size: few; d_call: TRBD1; cdr3_nt: TGTGCCAGCAGCGGGGGACAGGCCTTCACCGGGGAGCTGTTTTTT; cdr3_aa: CASSGGQAFTGELFF
v_call: TRBV5-6; j_call: TRBJ2-3; clone_size: few; d_call: .; cdr3_nt: TGTGCCAGCAGCCCACGGGGCGGGGTCACAGATACGCAGTATTTT; cdr3_aa: CASSPRGGVTDTQYF
v_call: TRBV9; j_call: TRBJ2-3; clone_size: .; d_call: .; cdr3_nt: TGTGCCAGCAGCGCTCGACCGATGGGGGGATCCACAGATACGCAGTATTTT; cdr3_aa: CASSARPMGGSTDTQYF
v_call: TRBV19; j_call: TRBJ1-1; clone_size: .; d_call: TRBD1; cdr3_nt: TGTGCCAGTAGGACGACAGGGGGCTTTCTGTCTGAAGCTTTCTTT; cdr3_aa: CASRTTGGFLSEAFF
v_call: TRBV2; j_call: TRBJ2-7; clone_size: .; d_call: .; cdr3_nt: TGTGCCAGCAGGCGCGGACTCTACGAGCAGTACTTC; cdr3_aa: CASRRGLYEQYF
v_call: TRBV5-1; j_call: TRBJ2-3; clone_size: .; d_call: .; cdr3_nt: TGCGCCAGCAGCCTGGGCCCGACTGGAGATACGCAGTATTTT; cdr3_aa: CASSLGPTGDTQYF
v_call: TRBV5-6; j_call: TRBJ2-2; clone_size: .; d_call: .; cdr3_nt: TGTGCCAGCAGCTTGGGATTAGATTCCGGGGAGCTGTTTTTT; cdr3_aa: CASSLGLDSGELFF
v_call: TRBV27; j_call: TRBJ2-7; clone_size: few; d_call: TRBD1; cdr3_nt: TGTGCCAGCAGTTTGGGACAGGGGGCCTACGAGCAGTACTTC; cdr3_aa: CASSLGQGAYEQYF
v_call: TRBV6-1; j_call: TRBJ1-5; clone_size: .; d_call: .; cdr3_nt: TGTGCCAGCAAAGGACAGACACCCAATCAGCCCCAGCATTTT; cdr3_aa: CASKGQTPNQPQHF
v_call: TRBV6-1; j_call: TRBJ1-5; clone_size: .; d_call: .; cdr3_nt: TGTGCCAGCAGTGATTTTCGGACTGGACCGAATCAGCCCCAGCATTTT; cdr3_aa: CASSDFRTGPNQPQHF
v_call: TRBV5-1; j_call: TRBJ1-1; clone_size: few; d_call: TRBD1; cdr3_nt: TGCGCCAGCAGCTTGGATCGCCGGGACAGGGGCACTGAAGCTTTCTTT; cdr3_aa: CASSLDRRDRGTEAFF
v_call: TRBV21-1; j_call: TRBJ2-6; clone_size: .; d_call: .; cdr3_nt: TGTGCCAGCAGCGCTCCCGGGACACCCGACTCTGGGGCCAACGTCCTGACTTTC; cdr3_aa: CASSAPGTPDSGANVLTF
v_call: TRBV7-9; j_call: TRBJ2-7; clone_size: .; d_call: TRBD1; cdr3_nt: TGTGCCAGCAGCTTAGCGACAGGGGGTCTCTACGAGCAGTACTTC; cdr3_aa: CASSLATGGLYEQYF
v_call: TRBV5-3; j_call: TRBJ1-2; clone_size: .; d_call: .; cdr3_nt: TGTGCCAGAAGCTTGGTTGCAGGGGCTAAGTGCTACACCTTC; cdr3_aa: CARSLVAGAKCYTF
v_call: TRBV21-1; j_call: TRBJ2-7; clone_size: .; d_call: .; cdr3_nt: TGTGCCAGCAGCAAAGTACCGAGCGGGGCGACCGAGCAGTACTTC; cdr3_aa: CASSKVPSGATEQYF
v_call: TRBV6-6; j_call: TRBJ2-7; clone_size: .; d_call: .; cdr3_nt: TGTGCCAGCACCAAGGACAGCAACTCCTACGAGCAGTACTTC; cdr3_aa: CASTKDSNSYEQYF
v_call: TRBV12-5; j_call: TRBJ1-4; clone_size: few; d_call: TRBD1; cdr3_nt: TGTGCTAGTGGTTTGGGGGACAGGGCGGGTAGTGAAAAACTGTTTTTT; cdr3_aa: CASGLGDRAGSEKLFF
v_call: TRBV27; j_call: TRBJ2-3; clone_size: few; d_call: TRBD2; cdr3_nt: TGTGCCAGCAGTTTGTCTGGGAGGGCAGATACGCAGTATTTT; cdr3_aa: CASSLSGRADTQYF
v_call: TRBV7-2; j_call: TRBJ1-6; clone_size: few; d_call: .; cdr3_nt: TGTGCCAGCAGCTCGTTCGCGGGGGATTCACCCCTCCACTTT; cdr3_aa: CASSSFAGDSPLHF
v_call: TRBV6-6; j_call: TRBJ1-2; clone_size: .; d_call: TRBD1; cdr3_nt: TGTGCCAGCAATTCCCGGGACAGTAACTATGGCTACACCTTC; cdr3_aa: CASNSRDSNYGYTF
v_call: TRBV7-9; j_call: TRBJ1-4; clone_size: few; d_call: .; cdr3_nt: TGTGCCAGCAACACCCGCACCTCCGAAAAACTGTTTTTT; cdr3_aa: CASNTRTSEKLFF
v_call: TRBV11-3; j_call: TRBJ2-1; clone_size: once; d_call: TRBD2; cdr3_nt: TGTGCCAGCAGCCCCGGGCGGTCAGCGGGAGGGTACAATGAGCAGTTCTTC; cdr3_aa: CASSPGRSAGGYNEQFF
v_call: TRBV15; j_call: TRBJ1-2; clone_size: few; d_call: TRBD1; cdr3_nt: TGTGCCACCAGCAGTCCTCAGACAGGGCTCTATGACTACACCTTC; cdr3_aa: CATSSPQTGLYDYTF
v_call: TRBV15; j_call: TRBJ1-5; clone_size: few; d_call: .; cdr3_nt: TGTGCCACCAGCAGAACAAGTAGCAATCAGCCCCAGCATTTT; cdr3_aa: CATSRTSSNQPQHF
v_call: TRBV29-1; j_call: TRBJ2-2; clone_size: .; d_call: .; cdr3_nt: TGCAGCGTGGAGAAGGCCGGGGAGCTGTTTTTT; cdr3_aa: CSVEKAGELFF
v_call: TRBV5-1; j_call: TRBJ1-6; clone_size: .; d_call: .; cdr3_nt: TGCGCCAGCAGCGGGACGGAGGGCGACTCACCCCTCCACTTT; cdr3_aa: CASSGTEGDSPLHF
v_call: TRBV7-9; j_call: TRBJ1-2; clone_size: few; d_call: TRBD1; cdr3_nt: TGTGCCAGCAGCCCGGGACAGAACTATGGCTACACCTTC; cdr3_aa: CASSPGQNYGYTF
v_call: TRBV7-9; j_call: TRBJ2-2; clone_size: .; d_call: TRBD1; cdr3_nt: TGTGCCAGCAGCCCTCGGACAGGGGACGGGGAGCTGTTTTTT; cdr3_aa: CASSPRTGDGELFF